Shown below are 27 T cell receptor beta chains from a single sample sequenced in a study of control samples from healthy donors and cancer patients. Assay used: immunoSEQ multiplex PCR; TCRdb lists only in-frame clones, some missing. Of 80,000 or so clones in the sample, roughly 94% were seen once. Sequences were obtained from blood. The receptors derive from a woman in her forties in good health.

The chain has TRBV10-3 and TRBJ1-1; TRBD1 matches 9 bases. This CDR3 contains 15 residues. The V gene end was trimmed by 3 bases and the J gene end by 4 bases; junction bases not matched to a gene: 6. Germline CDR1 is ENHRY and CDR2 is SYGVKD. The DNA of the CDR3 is TGTGCCATCAGTGACGCCTTGACAGGGGGCACTGAAGCTTTCTTT. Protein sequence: CAISDALTGGTEAFF.

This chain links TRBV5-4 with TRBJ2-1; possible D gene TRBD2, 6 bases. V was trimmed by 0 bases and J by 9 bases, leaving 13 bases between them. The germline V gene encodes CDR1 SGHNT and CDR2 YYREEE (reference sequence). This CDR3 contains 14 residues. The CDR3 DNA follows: TGTGCCAGCAGCTTGGTGGCTAGCGTGAGTGAGCAGTTCTTC. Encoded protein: CASSLVASVSEQFF.

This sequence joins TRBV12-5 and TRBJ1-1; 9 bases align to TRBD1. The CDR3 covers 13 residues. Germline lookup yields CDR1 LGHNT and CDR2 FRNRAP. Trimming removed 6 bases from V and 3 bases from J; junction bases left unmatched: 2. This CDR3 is CASGRDRDTEAFF. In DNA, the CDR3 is TGTGCTAGTGGAAGGGACAGGGACACTGAAGCTTTCTTT. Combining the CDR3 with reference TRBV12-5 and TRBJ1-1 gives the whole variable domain DARVTQTPRHKVTEMGQEVTMRCQPILGHNTVFWYRQTMMQGLELLAYFRNRAPLDDSGMPKDRFSAEMPDATLATLKIQPSEPRDSAVYFCASGRDRDTEAFFGQGTRLTVV.

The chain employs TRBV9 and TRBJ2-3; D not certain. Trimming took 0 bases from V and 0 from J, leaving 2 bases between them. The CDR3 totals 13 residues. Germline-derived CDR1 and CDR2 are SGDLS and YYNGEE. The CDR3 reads CASSVVSTDTQYF. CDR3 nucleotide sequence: TGTGCCAGCAGCGTAGTTAGCACAGATACGCAGTATTTT.

The CDR3 spells CASSLRTGKNIQYF. CDR3 coding DNA: TGTGCCAGCAGCTTGCGGACAGGGAAAAACATTCAGTACTTC. The chain combines TRBV5-6 with TRBJ2-4, with 8 bases fitting TRBD1. CDR3 length: 14 amino acids. The V segment lost 1 base and the J segment 4 bases; nucleotides outside the gene matches: 1. Germline V gene lookup returns CDR1 SGHDT and CDR2 YYEEEE.

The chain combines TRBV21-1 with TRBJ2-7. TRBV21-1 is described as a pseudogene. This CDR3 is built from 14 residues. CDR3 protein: CASSKETVPYEQYF. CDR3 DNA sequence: TGTGCCAGCAGCAAAGAAACCGTTCCGTACGAGCAGTACTTC.

The CDR3 reads CASSSGTTSQGQYF. In DNA form, the CDR3 reads TGTGCCAGCAGTTCTGGGACTACGAGTCAAGGGCAGTATTTT. The chain employs TRBV6-2 or TRBV6-3 and TRBJ2-3; 7 bases fit TRBD2. Germline values: CDR1 MNHEY, CDR2 SVGEGT. Trimming removed 4 bases from V and 11 bases from J; junction bases left unmatched: 12. The CDR3 sequence is 14 residues long.

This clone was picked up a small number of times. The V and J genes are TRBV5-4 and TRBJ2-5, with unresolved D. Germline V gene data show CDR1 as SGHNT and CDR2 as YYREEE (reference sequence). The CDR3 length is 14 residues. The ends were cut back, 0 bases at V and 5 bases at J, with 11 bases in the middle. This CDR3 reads CASSLVTGTETQYF. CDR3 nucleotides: TGTGCCAGCAGCTTGGTAACGGGTACGGAGACCCAGTACTTC.

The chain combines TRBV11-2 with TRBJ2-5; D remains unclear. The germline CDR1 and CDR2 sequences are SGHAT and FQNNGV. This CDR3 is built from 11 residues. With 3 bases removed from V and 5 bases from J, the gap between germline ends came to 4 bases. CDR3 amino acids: CASSFGETQYF. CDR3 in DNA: TGTGCCAGCAGCTTCGGGGAGACCCAGTACTTC.

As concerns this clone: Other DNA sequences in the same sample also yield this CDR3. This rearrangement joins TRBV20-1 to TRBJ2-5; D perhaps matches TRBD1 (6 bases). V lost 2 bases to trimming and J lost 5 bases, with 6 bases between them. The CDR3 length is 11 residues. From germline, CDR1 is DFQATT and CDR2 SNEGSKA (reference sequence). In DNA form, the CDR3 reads TGCAGTGCTAGACAGGGGGAGACCCAGTACTTC. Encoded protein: CSARQGETQYF.

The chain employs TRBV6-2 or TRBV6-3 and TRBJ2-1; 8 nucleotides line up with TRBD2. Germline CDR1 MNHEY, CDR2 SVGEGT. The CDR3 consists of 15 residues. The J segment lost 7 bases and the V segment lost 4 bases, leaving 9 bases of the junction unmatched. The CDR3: CASSSFVGGGNEQFF. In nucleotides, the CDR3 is TGTGCCAGCAGTTCTTTTGTCGGGGGGGGAAATGAGCAGTTCTTC.

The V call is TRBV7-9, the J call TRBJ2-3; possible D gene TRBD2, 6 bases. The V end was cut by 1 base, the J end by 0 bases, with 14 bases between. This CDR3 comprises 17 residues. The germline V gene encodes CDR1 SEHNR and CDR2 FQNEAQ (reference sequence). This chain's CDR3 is CASSLGARGTSTDTQYF. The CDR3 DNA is TGTGCCAGCAGCTTAGGCGCGCGGGGTACTAGCACAGATACGCAGTATTTT.

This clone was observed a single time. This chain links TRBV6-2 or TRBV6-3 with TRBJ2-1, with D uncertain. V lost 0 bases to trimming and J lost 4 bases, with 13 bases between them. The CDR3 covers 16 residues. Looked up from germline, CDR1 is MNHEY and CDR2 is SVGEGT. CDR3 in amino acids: CASSYSIGDDYNEQFF. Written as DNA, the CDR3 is TGTGCCAGCAGTTACTCGATAGGCGACGATTACAATGAGCAGTTCTTC.

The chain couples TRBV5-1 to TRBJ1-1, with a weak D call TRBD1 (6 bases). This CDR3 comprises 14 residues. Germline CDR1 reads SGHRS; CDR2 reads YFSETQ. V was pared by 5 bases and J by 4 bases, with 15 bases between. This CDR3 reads CASSPEGVVTEAFF. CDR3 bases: TGCGCCAGCAGTCCCGAGGGGGTCGTCACTGAAGCTTTCTTT.

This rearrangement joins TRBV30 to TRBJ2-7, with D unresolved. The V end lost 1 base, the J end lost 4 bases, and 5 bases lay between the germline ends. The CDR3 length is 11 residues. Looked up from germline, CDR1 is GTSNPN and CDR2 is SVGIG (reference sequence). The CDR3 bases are TGTGCCTGGAGTGGCAGTTACGAGCAGTACTTC. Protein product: CAWSGSYEQYF. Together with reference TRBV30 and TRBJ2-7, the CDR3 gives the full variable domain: SQTIHQWPATLVQPVGSPLSLECTVEGTSNPNLYWYRQAAGRGLQLLFYSVGIGQISSEVPQNLSASRPQDRQFILSSKKLLLSDSGFYLCAWSGSYEQYFGPGTRLTVT.

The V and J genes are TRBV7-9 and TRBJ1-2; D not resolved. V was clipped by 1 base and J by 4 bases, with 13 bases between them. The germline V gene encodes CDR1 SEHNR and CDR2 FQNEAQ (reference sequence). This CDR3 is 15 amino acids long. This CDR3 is CASSLDGEFLYGYTF. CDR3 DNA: TGTGCCAGCAGCTTAGATGGGGAGTTTCTCTATGGCTACACCTTC.

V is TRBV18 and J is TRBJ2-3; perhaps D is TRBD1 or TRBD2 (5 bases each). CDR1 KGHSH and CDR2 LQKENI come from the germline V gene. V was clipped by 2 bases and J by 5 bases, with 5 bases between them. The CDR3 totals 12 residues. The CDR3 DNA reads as TGTGCCAGCTCACCAGGGGGAGATACGCAGTATTTT. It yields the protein CASSPGGDTQYF.

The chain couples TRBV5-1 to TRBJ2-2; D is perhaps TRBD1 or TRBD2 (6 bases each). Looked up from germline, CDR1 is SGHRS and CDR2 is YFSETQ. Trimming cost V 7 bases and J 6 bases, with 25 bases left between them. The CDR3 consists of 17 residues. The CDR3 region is CASRPFIGGGGPGELFF. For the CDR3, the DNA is TGCGCCAGCCGCCCATTTATCGGGGGCGGAGGCCCCGGGGAGCTGTTTTTT.

CDR3 protein: CASRARDGIISTGELFF. CDR3 coding DNA: TGTGCCAGCAGGGCGAGGGACGGGATCATAAGCACCGGGGAGCTGTTTTTT. The chain joins TRBV2 to TRBJ2-2, with D perhaps being TRBD1 or TRBD2 (5 bases each). Germline V gives CDR1 SNHLY, CDR2 FYNNEI. V was cut by 6 bases and J by 4 bases, with 21 bases left in between. The CDR3 has 17 amino acids. Together with reference TRBV2 and TRBJ2-2, the CDR3 gives the full variable domain: EPEVTQTPSHQVTQMGQEVILRCVPISNHLYFYWYRQILGQKVEFLVSFYNNEISEKSEIFDDQFSVERPDGSNFTLKIRSTKLEDSAMYFCASRARDGIISTGELFFGEGSRLTVL.

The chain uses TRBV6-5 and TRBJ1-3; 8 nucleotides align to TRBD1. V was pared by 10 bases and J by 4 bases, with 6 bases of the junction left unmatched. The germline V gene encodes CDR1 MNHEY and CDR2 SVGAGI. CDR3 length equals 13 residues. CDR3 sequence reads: CATLDRGGNTIYF. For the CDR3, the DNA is TGTGCCACCCTAGACAGGGGAGGAAACACCATATATTTT.

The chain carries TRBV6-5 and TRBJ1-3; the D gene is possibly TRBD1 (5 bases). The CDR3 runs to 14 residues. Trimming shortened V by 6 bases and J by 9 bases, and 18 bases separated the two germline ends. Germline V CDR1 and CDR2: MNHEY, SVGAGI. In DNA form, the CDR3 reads TGTGCCAGCAGAAGGCGCGGGTCGGGGGGCACCATATATTTT. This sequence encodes CASRRRGSGGTIYF.

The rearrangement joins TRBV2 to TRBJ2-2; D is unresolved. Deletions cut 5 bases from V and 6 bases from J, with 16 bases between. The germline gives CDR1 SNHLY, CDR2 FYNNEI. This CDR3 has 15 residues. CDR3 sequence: CASSSAAVAPGELFF. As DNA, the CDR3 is TGTGCCAGCAGTTCCGCCGCTGTAGCTCCCGGGGAGCTGTTTTTT.

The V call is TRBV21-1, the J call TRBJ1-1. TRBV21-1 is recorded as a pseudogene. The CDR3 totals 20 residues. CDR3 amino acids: CASSKVVSGGSLGLNTEAFF. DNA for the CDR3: TGTGCCAGCAGCAAAGTTGTCTCCGGGGGGAGTCTCGGGCTGAACACTGAAGCTTTCTTT.

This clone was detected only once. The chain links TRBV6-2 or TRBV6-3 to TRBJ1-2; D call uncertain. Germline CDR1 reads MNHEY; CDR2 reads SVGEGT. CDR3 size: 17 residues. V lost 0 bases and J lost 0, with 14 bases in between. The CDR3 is CASSYSNLVGANYGYTF. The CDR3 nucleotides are TGTGCCAGCAGTTACTCCAATCTGGTGGGAGCTAACTATGGCTACACCTTC.

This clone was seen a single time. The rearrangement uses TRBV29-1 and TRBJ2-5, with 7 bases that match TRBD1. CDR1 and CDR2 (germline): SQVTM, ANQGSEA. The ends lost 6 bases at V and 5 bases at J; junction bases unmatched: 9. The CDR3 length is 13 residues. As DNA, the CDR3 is TGCAGCGTGGGAACACAGGGGTGGGAGACCCAGTACTTC. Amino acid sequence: CSVGTQGWETQYF.

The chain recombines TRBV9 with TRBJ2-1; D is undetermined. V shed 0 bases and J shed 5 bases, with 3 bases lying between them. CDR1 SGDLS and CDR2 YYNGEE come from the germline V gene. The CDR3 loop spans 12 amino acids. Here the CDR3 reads CASSVDDNEQFF. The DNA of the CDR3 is TGTGCCAGCAGCGTAGACGACAATGAGCAGTTCTTC.

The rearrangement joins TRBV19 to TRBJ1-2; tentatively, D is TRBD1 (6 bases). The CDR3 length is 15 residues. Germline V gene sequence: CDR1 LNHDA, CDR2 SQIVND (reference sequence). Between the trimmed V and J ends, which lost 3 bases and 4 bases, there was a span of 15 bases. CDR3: CASSITAQTGYGYTF. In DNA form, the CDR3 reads TGTGCCAGTAGTATCACTGCTCAGACAGGCTATGGCTACACCTTC.